This TCR beta chain was retrieved from a study of blood T cell repertoires in COVID-19. On the study more broadly: PBMCs, B-cell-depleted T cells, or T cells were the source of the cDNA or gDNA that made up the material.

Per the original methods: Estimated nucleated cell counts came from reference gene primer amplification. TCRdb's table, derived via immunoSEQ multiplex PCR, lists solely in-frame clones and lacks some. V and J calls and clone size are those listed in that table; D and trimming were worked out from the DNA. The data contain 86,000 or so clones, more than 60% of them seen just once; the ten biggest clones take up approximately 11%. Germline CDR1 is SEHNR and CDR2 is FQNEAQ (reference sequence). The CDR3 extends over 15 amino acids. Trimming removed 5 bases from V and 6 bases from J; junction bases left unmatched: 8.

Sequenced sample: peripheral blood. V usage is TRBV7-9 and J usage is TRBJ2-1; 9 nucleotides align to TRBD1. The receptor was isolated from a man in his 70s with acute or convalescent COVID-19. CDR3 DNA: TGTGCCAGCAGCCTCGGGACAGGGTTGTTCAATGAGCAGTTCTTC. As protein: CASSLGTGLFNEQFF.